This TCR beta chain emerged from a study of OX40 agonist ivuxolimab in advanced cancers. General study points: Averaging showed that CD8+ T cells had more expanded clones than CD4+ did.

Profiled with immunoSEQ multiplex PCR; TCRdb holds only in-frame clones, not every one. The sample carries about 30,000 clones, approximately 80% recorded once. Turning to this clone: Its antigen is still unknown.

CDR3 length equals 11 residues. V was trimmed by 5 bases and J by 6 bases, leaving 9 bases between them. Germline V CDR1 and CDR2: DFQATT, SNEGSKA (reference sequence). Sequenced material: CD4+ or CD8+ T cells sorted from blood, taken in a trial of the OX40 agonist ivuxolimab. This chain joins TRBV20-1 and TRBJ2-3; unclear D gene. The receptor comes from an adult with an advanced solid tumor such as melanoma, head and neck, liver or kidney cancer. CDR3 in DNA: TGCAGTGCTCCCGTTCCGGATACGCAGTATTTT. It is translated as CSAPVPDTQYF.